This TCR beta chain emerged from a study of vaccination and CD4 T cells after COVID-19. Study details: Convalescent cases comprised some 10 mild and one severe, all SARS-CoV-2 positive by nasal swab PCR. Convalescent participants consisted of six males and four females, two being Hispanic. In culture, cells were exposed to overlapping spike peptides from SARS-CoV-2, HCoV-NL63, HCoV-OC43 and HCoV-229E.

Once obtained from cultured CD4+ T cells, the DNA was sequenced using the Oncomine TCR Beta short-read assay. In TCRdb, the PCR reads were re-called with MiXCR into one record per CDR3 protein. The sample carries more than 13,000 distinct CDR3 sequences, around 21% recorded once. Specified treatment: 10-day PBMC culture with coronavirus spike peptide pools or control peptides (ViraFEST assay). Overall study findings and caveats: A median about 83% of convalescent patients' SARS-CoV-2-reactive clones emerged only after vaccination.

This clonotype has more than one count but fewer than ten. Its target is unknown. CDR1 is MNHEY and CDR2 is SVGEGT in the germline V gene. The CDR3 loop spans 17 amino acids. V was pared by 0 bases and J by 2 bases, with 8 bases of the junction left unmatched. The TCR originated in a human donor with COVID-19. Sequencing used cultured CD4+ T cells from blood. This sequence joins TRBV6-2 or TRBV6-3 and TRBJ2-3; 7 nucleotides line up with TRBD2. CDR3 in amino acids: CASSYSLTGGYTDTQYF. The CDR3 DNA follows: TGTGCCAGCAGTTACTCGTTGACGGGGGGATACACAGATACGCAGTATTTT.